This TCR beta chain was sequenced in a study of technical replicates of blood from several donors. The CDR3 covers 15 residues. Germline-derived CDR1 and CDR2 are MNHEY and SVGAGI. V was pared by 5 bases and J by 0 bases, with 11 bases between. Data came from immunoSEQ multiplex PCR; TCRdb stores just in-frame clones and leaves some out. There are 80,000 to 95,000 clones in the sample; about 90% occur only once, and around 0.3% lies in the top ten. This clone was observed once. Sequencing was carried out using T cells isolated from PBMCs. V usage is TRBV6-5 and J usage is TRBJ1-5, with D unclear. The TCR originated in a human donor in good health. CDR3 sequence (DNA): TGTGCCAGCAGTATTAGCGGGGATAGCAATCAGCCCCAGCATTTT. As protein: CASSISGDSNQPQHF.